The TCR beta chain under discussion was sequenced for a study of blood T cells in healthy people across ages. Study-level results: More naive CD4+ cells and higher diversity were found in long-lived than in aged donors.

Then a second PCR, running about 6 to 11 cycles, was carried out with a sample-barcoded 5' primer and a J-beta primer mix. TCRdb independently ran MiXCR on the 5' RACE reads; one entry per CDR3 protein. Of about 800,000 distinct CDR3 sequences in the sample, about half were seen once. Germline lookup yields CDR1 DFQATT and CDR2 SNEGSKA (reference sequence). The V gene end was trimmed by 3 bases and the J gene end by 4 bases; junction bases not matched to a gene: 7. The CDR3 totals 14 residues. Donor samples were obtained from healthy Caucasian individuals from Russia, aged about 6 to 95. In its sample, this clonotype was seen a few times. What it recognizes is unknown.

This TCR was recovered from an older man in good health. The chain employs TRBV20-1 and TRBJ1-2; TRBD1 matches at 8 bases. The specimen was blood. The CDR3 bases are TGCAGTGCTAGGGACAGGGTCCGTGGCTATGGCTACACCTTC. Translating it yields CSARDRVRGYGYTF.